A single sample is the source of the 10 T cell receptor beta chains below, sequenced in a study of CD8 T cells in Susac syndrome. An amount of RNA that ranged from roughly 0.5 to 1 ug was reverse transcribed with random hexamers. TCRdb re-called the immunoSEQ multiplex PCR reads with MiXCR, one entry per CDR3 protein. The data hold 75,000 to 100,000 distinct CDR3 sequences, with roughly 93% observed a single time. The sequencing input was CD8+ T cells from PBMCs. The receptors originated from a human donor in good health.

The CDR3 spells CATSDQPLSRASYEQYF. The CDR3 region has the DNA TGTGCCACCAGTGATCAACCCCTCAGCAGGGCTTCTTACGAGCAGTACTTC. This chain uses TRBV24-1 with TRBJ2-7, with TRBD1 as a possible D gene (5 bases). The length of the CDR3 is 17 residues. Trimming took off 3 bases at V and 4 bases at J, with 21 bases between the two ends. CDR1 is KGHDR and CDR2 is SFDVKD in the germline V gene.

The J gene is TRBJ2-3, the V gene TRBV13, with D uncertain. Germline CDR1 PRHDT, CDR2 FYEKMQ (reference sequence). The V end lost 5 bases, the J end lost 6 bases, and 9 bases lay between the germline ends. The CDR3 consists of 12 residues. The CDR3 region is CASSRQRDTQYF. CDR3 DNA sequence: TGTGCCAGCAGCCGTCAGAGGGATACGCAGTATTTT.

Notes on this clonotype: At one of its ends the junction is not consistent with the germline gene, which may arise from a read error. The chain is built from TRBV7-7 and TRBJ2-1, with D uncertain. Germline-derived CDR1 and CDR2 are SSHAT and FNYEAQ (reference sequence). The CDR3 spans 15 residues. The CDR3 loop reads CASSLSVRFYNEQFF. In DNA, the CDR3 is TGTGCTAGCAGCTTATCGGTACGGTTCTACAATGAGCAGTTCTTC.

This chain joins TRBV3-1 and TRBJ2-1; no firm D call. The germline V gene encodes CDR1 LGHDT and CDR2 YNNKEL (reference sequence). The CDR3 is 17 amino acids. Trimming cost V 4 bases and J 1 base, with 17 bases left between them. In nucleotides, the CDR3 is TGTGCCAGCAGCCTCCTGCAAATAGCCGAGTCCTACAATGAGCAGTTCTTC. This gives the protein CASSLLQIAESYNEQFF.

This chain uses TRBV2 with TRBJ2-7; TRBD1 matches at 9 bases. This CDR3 is 15 amino acids long. The V gene's germline CDR1 is SNHLY and CDR2 FYNNEI. J lost 3 bases, V lost 2 bases, and 5 bases had no gene match. CDR3 in DNA: TGTGCCAGCAGTGAAAGGGACAGGGAGGGCTACGAGCAGTACTTC. It yields the protein CASSERDREGYEQYF.

This chain connects TRBV20-1 to TRBJ2-2; D remains unclear. Germline assignment: CDR1 DFQATT and CDR2 SNEGSKA (reference sequence). The V end was cut by 2 bases, the J end by 4 bases, with 14 bases between. The CDR3 covers 15 residues. The CDR3 reads CSARPQLRATGELFF. In DNA form, the CDR3 reads TGCAGTGCTAGACCCCAGCTCCGAGCCACCGGGGAGCTGTTTTTT.

The chain has TRBV20-1 and TRBJ2-1, with 8 bases fitting TRBD2. Germline CDR1 and CDR2: DFQATT and SNEGSKA (reference sequence). CDR3 length: 17 residues. V gave up 5 bases and J gave up 0 bases; unmatched junction bases: 12. The CDR3 nucleotides read TGCAGTGCTCATCAGCCTACGGGGGGGCCCTCCTACAATGAGCAGTTCTTC. Protein sequence: CSAHQPTGGPSYNEQFF.

The chain combines TRBV7-9 with TRBJ2-7, with 7 positions matching TRBD2. The CDR3 covers 14 residues. In germline, CDR1 is SEHNR, CDR2 FQNEAQ (reference sequence). The junction had 5 bases not matched to a gene; V was cut back by 4 bases and J by 2 bases. CDR3 DNA: TGTGCCAGCAGCTGGGAGGGCTCGACCTACGAGCAGTACTTC. It codes for CASSWEGSTYEQYF.

The rearrangement joins TRBV7-9 to TRBJ2-7, with D possibly called TRBD1 or TRBD2 (6 bases each). CDR1 and CDR2 from the germline V gene are SEHNR and FQNEAQ (reference sequence). V was cut by 6 bases and J by 1 base, with 16 bases left in between. CDR3 length: 15 amino acids. In nucleotides, the CDR3 is TGTGCCAGCAGTAGGGGGAGGCAGGGTTCCTACGAGCAGTACTTC. It encodes CASSRGRQGSYEQYF.

The CDR3 bases are TGCAGTGCTGAGAGTCGGGGGACCGATCGCGTTAGCTCCTACGAGCAGTACTTC. Amino acids: CSAESRGTDRVSSYEQYF. This chain uses TRBV20-1 with TRBJ2-7, with D perhaps matching TRBD2 (6 bases). The CDR3 contains 18 residues. CDR1 and CDR2 from the germline V gene are DFQATT and SNEGSKA (reference sequence). The germline V and J ends were trimmed by 5 bases and 0 bases, with 26 bases remaining between them.